Detailed here is one TCR beta chain. Its specificity is not known. The PCR made use of 60 Vbeta and 13 Jbeta primers. The assay was immunoSEQ multiplex PCR, and TCRdb's table has in-frame clones only and misses some. The sample lists 50,000 or so clones, over 60% occurring once. The record originates from a study of cytomegalovirus exposure and HLA in healthy donors. Findings and caveats of the study: An analysis done earlier found most TCR beta V segments productive about 87% or about 30% of the time.

The sequenced sample was PBMCs. The receptor comes from a woman aged 40 to 50 in good health and CMV-seropositive.

The CDR3 loop reads CPREKLFF. Written as DNA, the CDR3 is TGCCCTAGGGAAAAACTGTTTTTT. The rearrangement links TRBV5-1 to TRBJ1-4, with no clear D. CDR3 length equals 8 residues. Germline CDR1 is SGHRS and CDR2 is YFSETQ.